Each of the 5 T cell receptor beta chains below was sequenced from the same sample in a study of vaccination and CD4 T cells after COVID-19. Treatment indicated: approximately nine-day PBMC culture with coronavirus spike peptide pools or control peptides (ViraFEST assay). CD4+ T cells that came from the unexposed donor were collected before the COVID-19 pandemic (2011-2018). Antigen specificity for these receptors is unknown. Oncomine TCR Beta short-read sequencing was applied to DNA from cultured CD4+ T cells. TCRdb independently ran MiXCR on the PCR reads; one entry per CDR3 protein. The data show about 6,600 distinct CDR3 sequences, approximately 37% seen once. The sample was CD4+ T cells from blood, cultured in vitro. All receptors come from a human donor in good health.

The J gene is TRBJ1-1, the V gene TRBV12-3 or TRBV12-4; weak D call: TRBD1 (6 bases). The CDR3 runs 16 residues. V was clipped by 7 bases and J by 3 bases, with 21 bases between them. Here the CDR3 reads CASINWKGGLDTEAFF. In DNA form, the CDR3 reads TGTGCCAGCATCAATTGGAAGGGGGGCTTGGACACTGAAGCTTTCTTT.

The rearrangement links TRBV30 to TRBJ2-7; D might be TRBD1 or TRBD2, each matching 6 bases. Trimming pared 8 bases from V and 4 bases from J, leaving 21 bases between. Germline-derived CDR1 and CDR2 are GTSNPN and SVGIG (reference sequence). The CDR3 sequence is 14 residues long. This CDR3 is CARGGGRRVYEQYF. CDR3 bases: TGTGCCCGAGGAGGGGGACGGAGAGTTTACGAGCAGTACTTC. Using reference TRBV30 and TRBJ2-7 for the parts outside the CDR3, the full variable domain is SQTIHQWPATLVQPVGSPLSLECTVEGTSNPNLYWYRQAAGRGLQLLFYSVGIGQISSEVPQNLSASRPQDRQFILSSKKLLLSDSGFYLCARGGGRRVYEQYFGPGTRLTVT.

The chain carries TRBV9 and TRBJ1-2; 7 bases map to TRBD1. The germline gives CDR1 SGDLS, CDR2 YYNGEE. This CDR3 comprises 14 residues. V gave up 4 bases and J gave up 4 bases; unmatched junction bases: 7. The CDR3 region has the DNA TGTGCCAGCAGCACAGGGGCCGGGTCCTATGGCTACACCTTC. Amino acids: CASSTGAGSYGYTF.

V gene TRBV12-3 or TRBV12-4 combines with J gene TRBJ2-7, with TRBD2 as a possible D gene (7 bases). This CDR3 has 14 amino acids. V lost 6 bases and J 7 bases, leaving 19 bases between the germline ends. CDR3 sequence reads: CASRRGGGSREQYF. The DNA of the CDR3 is TGTGCCAGCAGAAGGGGGGGGGGTTCTCGGGAGCAGTACTTC.

This clonotype has only a few counts. The rearrangement links TRBV18 to TRBJ1-5; 7 bases line up with TRBD1. This CDR3 has 15 residues. V dropped 4 bases and J dropped 2; count of bases not matched to a gene: 5. CDR1 KGHSH and CDR2 LQKENI come from the germline V gene. For the CDR3, the DNA is TGTGCCAGCTCACTCGGGGGACAGCGCAATCAGCCCCAGCATTTT. Translated: CASSLGGQRNQPQHF.